This T cell receptor (beta chain) came from a study of blood T cell repertoires in COVID-19. Study details: Nucleic acid was either cDNA or gDNA, and it came from T cells, B-cell-depleted T cells, or PBMCs.

The data were produced by immunoSEQ multiplex PCR, yet TCRdb's version contains in-frame clones alone and is incomplete. Altogether roughly 100,000 clones are present, roughly 80% being singletons, with the ten largest covering just under 20%. This TCR was sampled from a woman between 70 and 85 years old with acute or convalescent COVID-19. The sample taken for sequencing was peripheral blood.

CDR3 protein: CASSTGQNPHYGYTF. Here the CDR3 DNA reads TGTGCCAGCAGTACGGGACAGAATCCTCACTATGGCTACACCTTC. This chain uses TRBV28 with TRBJ1-2; 7 nucleotides match TRBD1. The length of the CDR3 is 15 residues. In germline, CDR1 is MDHEN, CDR2 SYDVKM. Trimming removed 5 bases from V and 3 bases from J; junction bases left unmatched: 9.